Listed here are 22 T cell receptor beta chains from one sample, sequenced in a study of blood T cell repertoires in COVID-19. Some clones are missing from TCRdb's copy, which holds only in-frame ones; the method was immunoSEQ multiplex PCR. The sample carries some 240,000 clones, roughly 85% recorded once. What was sequenced was peripheral blood. The receptors originated from a woman between 70 and 85 years old with COVID-19, enrolled during active disease.

This clone occurred once. CDR3 sequence: CASSLGRSNNSPLHF. For the CDR3, the DNA is TGTGCCAGCAGCTTAGGGCGGAGCAATAATTCACCCCTCCACTTT. The chain has TRBV7-8 and TRBJ1-6; D is unclear. This CDR3 comprises 15 residues. CDR1 is SGHVS, CDR2 FQNEAQ, per germline. Trimming cost V 1 base and J 5 bases, with 9 bases left between them.

The chain employs TRBV5-6 and TRBJ2-7; 8 positions agree with TRBD2. Germline loops: CDR1 SGHDT, CDR2 YYEEEE. V shed 0 bases and J 2 bases; nucleotides not matched to a gene: 4. CDR3 size: 15 residues. CDR3 sequence reads: CASSLETGLAYEQYF. For the CDR3, the DNA is TGTGCCAGCAGCTTGGAGACGGGACTAGCCTACGAGCAGTACTTC.

The V gene is TRBV28, the J gene TRBJ1-1; maybe TRBD1 (5 bases). CDR3 size: 14 residues. With 7 bases removed from V and 1 base from J, the gap between germline ends came to 13 bases. Germline V gene lookup returns CDR1 MDHEN and CDR2 SYDVKM. In nucleotides, the CDR3 is TGTGCCAGCAAACTTTTCGGGGGGAACACTGAAGCTTTCTTT. This sequence encodes CASKLFGGNTEAFF.

This rearrangement joins TRBV7-9 to TRBJ1-4, with D unresolved. This CDR3 comprises 15 residues. CDR1 and CDR2 from the germline V gene are SEHNR and FQNEAQ (reference sequence). Trimming shortened V by 1 base and J by 2 bases, and 8 bases separated the two germline ends. The CDR3 coding sequence is TGTGCCAGCAGCTTAGGGGTAGCGACTAATGAAAAACTGTTTTTT. It codes for CASSLGVATNEKLFF.

The chain carries TRBV7-9 and TRBJ1-5; 10 bases align to TRBD1. V lost 1 base, J lost 4 bases, and 7 bases stayed unmatched. Per the germline V gene, CDR1 is SEHNR and CDR2 is FQNEAQ (reference sequence). The CDR3 has 17 residues. CDR3 residues: CASSLGAGTGENQPQHF. CDR3 bases: TGTGCCAGCAGCTTAGGGGCCGGGACAGGGGAAAATCAGCCCCAGCATTTT.

The chain recombines TRBV10-3 with TRBJ1-6; D not certain. V lost 10 bases and J 4 bases, leaving 14 bases between the germline ends. The CDR3 contains 14 residues. The germline CDR1 and CDR2 sequences are ENHRY and SYGVKD. CDR3 amino acids: CATSPPGYNSPLHF. As DNA, the CDR3 is TGTGCCACCTCCCCGCCGGGATATAATTCACCCCTCCACTTT.

The chain combines TRBV5-1 with TRBJ2-1; no definite D call. V lost 0 bases and J 0 bases, leaving 7 bases between the germline ends. This CDR3 has 15 residues. In germline, CDR1 is SGHRS, CDR2 YFSETQ. As DNA, the CDR3 is TGCGCCAGCAGCTTGGCTCTAAGCTCCTACAATGAGCAGTTCTTC. Amino acids: CASSLALSSYNEQFF.

This chain joins TRBV5-6 and TRBJ1-5, with 7 bases fitting TRBD1. This CDR3 has 13 residues. Germline CDR1 reads SGHDT; CDR2 reads YYEEEE. Unmatched junction bases numbered 4, after V lost 4 bases and J lost 6 bases. The CDR3 DNA reads TGTGCCAGCAGCAGAGACAGGGCTCAGCCCCAGCATTTT. It encodes CASSRDRAQPQHF. Using reference TRBV5-6 and TRBJ1-5 for the parts outside the CDR3, the full variable domain is DAGVTQSPTHLIKTRGQQVTLRCSPKSGHDTVSWYQQALGQGPQFIFQYYEEEERQRGNFPDRFSGHQFPNYSSELNVNALLLGDSALYLCASSRDRAQPQHFGDGTRLSIL.

The V gene is TRBV18, the J gene TRBJ1-2; D is uncertain. Deletions cut 0 bases from V and 4 bases from J, with 9 bases between. Germline V gene sequence: CDR1 KGHSH, CDR2 LQKENI. The CDR3 runs to 14 residues. Written as DNA, the CDR3 is TGTGCCAGCTCACCACCCCAAATCGGCTATGGCTACACCTTC. Amino acids: CASSPPQIGYGYTF. Combining the CDR3 with reference TRBV18 and TRBJ1-2 gives the whole variable domain NAGVMQNPRHLVRRRGQEARLRCSPMKGHSHVYWYRQLPEEGLKFMVYLQKENIIDESGMPKERFSAEFPKEGPSILRIQQVVRGDSAAYFCASSPPQIGYGYTFGSGTRLTVV.

The gene calls are TRBV4-3 and TRBJ1-5, with D possibly being TRBD1 (6 bases). The CDR3 loop spans 15 amino acids. Germline CDR1 and CDR2: LGHNA and YSLEER. Trimming pared 0 bases from V and 1 base from J, leaving 7 bases between. CDR3 DNA sequence: TGCGCCAGCAGCCAAGACACAGGGAGCAATCAGCCCCAGCATTTT. Its protein is CASSQDTGSNQPQHF.

The chain links TRBV19 to TRBJ1-3; weak D call: TRBD1 (6 bases). Trimming pared 1 base from V and 7 bases from J, leaving 14 bases between. The length of the CDR3 is 15 residues. Germline assignment: CDR1 LNHDA and CDR2 SQIVND (reference sequence). The CDR3 region has the DNA TGTGCCAGTAGTATAGGCCCGGACAGAAGGAACACCATATATTTT. Amino acid sequence: CASSIGPDRRNTIYF.

The chain employs TRBV27 and TRBJ2-1, with D unresolved. CDR3 length: 13 residues. The V gene lost 6 bases and the J gene lost 6 bases, with 12 bases spanning the gap. Per the germline V gene, CDR1 is MNHEY and CDR2 is SMNVEV (reference sequence). The CDR3 DNA follows: TGTGCCAGCAGCCCAATCTCGAGCAATGAGCAGTTCTTC. It codes for CASSPISSNEQFF.

V and J are TRBV5-6 and TRBJ1-2; TRBD1 matches 9 bases. The CDR3 sequence is 15 residues long. V lost 4 bases, J lost 7 bases, and 11 bases stayed unmatched. Germline V lookup: CDR1 SGHDT, CDR2 YYEEEE. CDR3 nucleotides: TGTGCCAGCAGCATCCGAGCCACAGGGGGCGTTGGCTACACCTTC. This gives the protein CASSIRATGGVGYTF.

This clone was found a few times. The chain combines TRBV6-5 with TRBJ1-2, with a tentative D call TRBD1 (6 bases). The germline gives CDR1 MNHEY, CDR2 SVGAGI. The ends were cut back, 0 bases at V and 2 bases at J, with 10 bases in the middle. CDR3 length: 15 amino acids. The CDR3 nucleotides are TGTGCCAGCAGTTACTCAAGGACAGCAAACTATGGCTACACCTTC. Protein product: CASSYSRTANYGYTF.

The chain employs TRBV19 and TRBJ1-2; D unresolved. V lost 0 bases and J 2 bases, leaving 10 bases between the germline ends. Germline V gene lookup returns CDR1 LNHDA and CDR2 SQIVND (reference sequence). The CDR3 covers 15 residues. The CDR3 loop reads CASSIDRQRNYGYTF. The CDR3 nucleotides are TGTGCCAGTAGTATAGATCGGCAGCGAAACTATGGCTACACCTTC.

The V call is TRBV9, the J call TRBJ1-2; TRBD1 aligns across 10 bases. CDR3 length: 16 amino acids. J was trimmed by 3 bases and V by 4 bases; bases with no gene match: 9. The germline gives CDR1 SGDLS, CDR2 YYNGEE. This CDR3 is CASSKRDRGRDYGYTF. The CDR3 bases are TGTGCCAGCAGCAAACGGGACAGGGGACGGGACTATGGCTACACCTTC.

The chain is built from TRBV7-9 and TRBJ2-3; TRBD2 is a possible D gene (6 bases). The V end lost 0 bases, the J end lost 8 bases, and 15 bases lay between the germline ends. This CDR3 is built from 15 residues. Looked up from germline, CDR1 is SEHNR and CDR2 is FQNEAQ (reference sequence). This CDR3 is CASSLAPGVAATQYF. The CDR3 DNA sequence: TGTGCCAGCAGCTTAGCCCCGGGGGTTGCGGCTACGCAGTATTTT. The full variable domain, its missing parts supplied by reference TRBV7-9 and TRBJ2-3, is DTGVSQNPRHKITKRGQNVTFRCDPISEHNRLYWYRQTLGQGPEFLTYFQNEAQLEKSRLLSDRFSAERPKGSFSTLEIQRTEQGDSAMYLCASSLAPGVAATQYFGPGTRLTVL.

V and J are TRBV5-4 and TRBJ2-7, with a tentative D call TRBD1 (5 bases). The CDR3 is 14 residues long. Trimming took 3 bases from V and 2 from J, leaving 12 bases between them. Germline V gene lookup returns CDR1 SGHNT and CDR2 YYREEE (reference sequence). The CDR3: CASSYRAGPYEQYF. The CDR3 region has the DNA TGTGCCAGCAGCTATCGCGCAGGGCCCTACGAGCAGTACTTC.

In this sample, this clone turned up a few times. The gene calls are TRBV27 and TRBJ1-1; maybe TRBD1 (6 bases). The CDR3 totals 14 residues. Germline lookup yields CDR1 MNHEY and CDR2 SMNVEV (reference sequence). V gave up 3 bases and J gave up 9 bases, with 17 bases separating them. The CDR3 loop reads CASSFSPGVGQAFF. The CDR3 DNA follows: TGTGCCAGCAGTTTTTCGCCAGGGGTAGGGCAAGCTTTCTTT.

V and J are TRBV7-3 and TRBJ2-7; 7 nucleotides align to TRBD2. Unmatched junction bases numbered 10, after V lost 6 bases and J lost 5 bases. The germline V gene has CDR1 SGHTA and CDR2 FQGTGA. This CDR3 spans 14 amino acids. The CDR3 bases are TGTGCCAGCAGTAGAGCGGGAACCGGTGACGAGCAGTACTTC. It specifies CASSRAGTGDEQYF.

The chain carries TRBV3-1 (or the pseudogene TRBV3-2) and TRBJ1-4; D perhaps matches TRBD1 (6 bases). V was trimmed by 8 bases and J by 3 bases, leaving 10 bases between them. Per germline, CDR1 LGHDT and CDR2 YNNKEL (reference sequence). CDR3 size: 13 residues. The CDR3 reads CASQGSANEKLFF. Here the CDR3 DNA reads TGTGCCAGCCAGGGGTCAGCTAATGAAAAACTGTTTTTT.

The chain joins TRBV18 to TRBJ1-1; D gene uncertain. Germline values: CDR1 KGHSH, CDR2 LQKENI. This CDR3 contains 13 residues. The V end lost 4 bases, the J end lost 1 base, and 7 bases lay between the germline ends. In DNA, the CDR3 is TGTGCCAGCTCACTTTACGGGAACACTGAAGCTTTCTTT. This gives the protein CASSLYGNTEAFF.